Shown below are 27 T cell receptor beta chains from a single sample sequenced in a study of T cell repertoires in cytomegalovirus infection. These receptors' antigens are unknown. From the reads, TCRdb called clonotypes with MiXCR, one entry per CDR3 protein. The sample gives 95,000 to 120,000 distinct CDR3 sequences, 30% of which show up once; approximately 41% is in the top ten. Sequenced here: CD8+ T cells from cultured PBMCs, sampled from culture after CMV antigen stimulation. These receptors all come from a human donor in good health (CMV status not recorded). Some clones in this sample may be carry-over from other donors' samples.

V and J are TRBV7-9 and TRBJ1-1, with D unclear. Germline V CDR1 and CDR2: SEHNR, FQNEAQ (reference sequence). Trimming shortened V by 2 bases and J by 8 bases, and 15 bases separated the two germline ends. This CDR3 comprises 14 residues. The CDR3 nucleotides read TGTGCCAGCAGCTTATTTCTCGATTTGGGGGAAGCTTTCTTT. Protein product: CASSLFLDLGEAFF.

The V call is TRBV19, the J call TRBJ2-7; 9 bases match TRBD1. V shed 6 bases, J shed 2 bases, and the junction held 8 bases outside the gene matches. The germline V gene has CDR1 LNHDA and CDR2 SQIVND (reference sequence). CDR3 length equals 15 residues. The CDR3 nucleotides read TGTGCCAGTAGGAAGAGGACAGGGGAGGCCTACGAGCAGTACTTC. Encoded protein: CASRKRTGEAYEQYF.

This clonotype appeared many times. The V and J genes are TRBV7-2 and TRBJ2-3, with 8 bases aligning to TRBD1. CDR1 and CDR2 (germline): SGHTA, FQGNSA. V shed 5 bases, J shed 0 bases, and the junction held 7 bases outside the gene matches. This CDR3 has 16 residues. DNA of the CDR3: TGTGCCAGCAGCCTGACAGGGGTCCATAGCACAGATACGCAGTATTTT. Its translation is CASSLTGVHSTDTQYF.

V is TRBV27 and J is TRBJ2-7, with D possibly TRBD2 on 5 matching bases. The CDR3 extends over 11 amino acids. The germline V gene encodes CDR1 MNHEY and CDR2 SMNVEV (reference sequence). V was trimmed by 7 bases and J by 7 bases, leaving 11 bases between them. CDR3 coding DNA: TGTGCCAGCACCCTAGGCGGGGAGCAGTACTTC. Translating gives CASTLGGEQYF.

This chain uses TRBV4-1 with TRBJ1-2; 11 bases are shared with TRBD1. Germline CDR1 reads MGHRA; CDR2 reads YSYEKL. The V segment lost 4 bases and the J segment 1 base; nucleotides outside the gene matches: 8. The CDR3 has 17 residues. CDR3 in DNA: TGCGCCAGCAGCCCATCAGCCGGGACAGGGGGTAACTATGGCTACACCTTC. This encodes CASSPSAGTGGNYGYTF.

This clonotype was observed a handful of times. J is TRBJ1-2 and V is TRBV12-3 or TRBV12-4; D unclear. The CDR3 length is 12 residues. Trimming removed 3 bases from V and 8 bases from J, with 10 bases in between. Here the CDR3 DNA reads TGTGCCAGCAGTTTGAGTGCACTCGGCTACACCTTC. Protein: CASSLSALGYTF.

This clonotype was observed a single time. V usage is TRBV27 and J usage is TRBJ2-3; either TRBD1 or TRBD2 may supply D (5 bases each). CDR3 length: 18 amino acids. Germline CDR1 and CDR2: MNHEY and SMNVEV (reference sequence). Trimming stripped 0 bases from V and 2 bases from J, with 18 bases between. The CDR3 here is CASSLSIGDHGITDTQYF. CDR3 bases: TGTGCCAGCAGTTTATCGATAGGGGACCACGGCATCACAGATACGCAGTATTTT.

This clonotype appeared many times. CDR3 loop: CASSLYRGGSGNTIYF. The CDR3 bases are TGTGCCAGCAGCCTATACAGAGGAGGCTCTGGAAACACCATATATTTT. J is TRBJ1-3 and V is TRBV7-6; D remains unclear. The CDR3 covers 16 residues. V was shortened by 5 bases and J by 0 bases, with 14 bases between the two germline ends. The germline V gene encodes CDR1 SGHVS and CDR2 FNYEAQ.

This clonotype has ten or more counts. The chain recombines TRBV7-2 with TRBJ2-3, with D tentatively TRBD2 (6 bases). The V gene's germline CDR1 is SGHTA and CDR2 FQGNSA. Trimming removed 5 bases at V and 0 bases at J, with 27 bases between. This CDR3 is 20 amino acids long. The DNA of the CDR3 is TGTGCCAGCAGCGCAGAGAGGGGAGTTTGGCGGGGCACTAGCACAGATACGCAGTATTTT. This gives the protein CASSAERGVWRGTSTDTQYF.

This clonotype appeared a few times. As DNA, the CDR3 is TGTGCCAGCAGTGACGGGACAGGGGGCTACACCGGGGAGCTGTTTTTT. It translates to CASSDGTGGYTGELFF. The rearrangement links TRBV25-1 to TRBJ2-2, with 12 bases fitting TRBD1. The V gene's germline CDR1 is MGHDK and CDR2 SYGVNS. The CDR3 runs to 16 residues. V trimming: 3 bases; J trimming: 3 bases; junction bases outside the gene matches: 2.

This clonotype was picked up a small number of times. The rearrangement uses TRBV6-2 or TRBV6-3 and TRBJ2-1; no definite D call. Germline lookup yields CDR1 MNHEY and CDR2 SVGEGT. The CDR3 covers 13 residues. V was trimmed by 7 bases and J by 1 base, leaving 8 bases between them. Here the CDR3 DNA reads TGTGCCAGCAATCCAAGTTCCTACAATGAGCAGTTCTTC. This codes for CASNPSSYNEQFF.

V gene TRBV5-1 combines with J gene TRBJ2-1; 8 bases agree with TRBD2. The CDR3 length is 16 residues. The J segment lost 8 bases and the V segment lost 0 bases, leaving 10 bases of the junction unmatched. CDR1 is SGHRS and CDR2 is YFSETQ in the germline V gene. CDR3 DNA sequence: TGCGCCAGCAGCTTGGTGGCTAGCGGGCTGATGGATGAGCAGTTCTTC. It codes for CASSLVASGLMDEQFF.

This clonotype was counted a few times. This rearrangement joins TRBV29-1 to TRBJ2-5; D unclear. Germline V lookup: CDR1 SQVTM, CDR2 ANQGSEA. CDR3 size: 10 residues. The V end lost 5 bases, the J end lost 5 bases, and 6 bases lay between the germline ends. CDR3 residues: CSVLLETQYF. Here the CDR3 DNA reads TGCAGCGTTCTTCTGGAGACCCAGTACTTC.

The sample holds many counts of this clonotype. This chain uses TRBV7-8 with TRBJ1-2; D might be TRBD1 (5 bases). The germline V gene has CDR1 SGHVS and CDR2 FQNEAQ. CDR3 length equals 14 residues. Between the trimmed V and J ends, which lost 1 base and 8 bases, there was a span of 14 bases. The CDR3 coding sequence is TGTGCCAGCAGCTTAGTGGTCAGGGAGAGGGGCTACACCTTC. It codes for CASSLVVRERGYTF.

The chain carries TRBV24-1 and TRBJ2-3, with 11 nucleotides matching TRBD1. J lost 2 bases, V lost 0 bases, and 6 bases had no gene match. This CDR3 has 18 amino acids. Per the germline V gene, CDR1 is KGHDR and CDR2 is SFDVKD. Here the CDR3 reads CATSDLGQGAWSTDTQYF. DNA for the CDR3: TGTGCCACCAGTGATTTGGGACAGGGGGCTTGGTCCACAGATACGCAGTATTTT.

CDR3 loop: CASSQPAAGLNYGYTF. Here the CDR3 DNA reads TGTGCCAGCAGCCAGCCCGCGGCAGGGTTGAACTATGGCTACACCTTC. The J gene is TRBJ1-2, the V gene TRBV4-2, with D tentatively TRBD1 (5 bases). Germline V CDR1 and CDR2: LGHNA, YNFKEQ. The CDR3 covers 16 residues. The V gene lost 3 bases and the J gene lost 2 bases, with 16 bases spanning the gap.

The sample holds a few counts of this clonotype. In DNA form, the CDR3 reads TGTGCCAGTAGCCGGATATGGGGAGGCGACGAGCAGTACTTC. This gives the protein CASSRIWGGDEQYF. The rearrangement uses TRBV19 and TRBJ2-7; the D gene is possibly TRBD2 (6 bases). The germline V and J ends were trimmed by 6 bases and 5 bases, with 17 bases remaining between them. Germline V gene data show CDR1 as LNHDA and CDR2 as SQIVND (reference sequence). The CDR3 spans 14 residues. Together with reference TRBV19 and TRBJ2-7, the CDR3 gives the full variable domain: DGGITQSPKYLFRKEGQNVTLSCEQNLNHDAMYWYRQDPGQGLRLIYYSQIVNDFQKGDIAEGYSVSREKKESFPLTVTSAQKNPTAFYLCASSRIWGGDEQYFGPGTRLTVT.

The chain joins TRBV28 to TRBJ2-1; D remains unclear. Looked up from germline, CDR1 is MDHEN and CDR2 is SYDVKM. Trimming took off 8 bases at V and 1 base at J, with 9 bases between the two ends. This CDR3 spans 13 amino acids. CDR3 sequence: CASGPDSYNEQFF. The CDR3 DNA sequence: TGTGCCAGCGGGCCGGATTCCTACAATGAGCAGTTCTTC.

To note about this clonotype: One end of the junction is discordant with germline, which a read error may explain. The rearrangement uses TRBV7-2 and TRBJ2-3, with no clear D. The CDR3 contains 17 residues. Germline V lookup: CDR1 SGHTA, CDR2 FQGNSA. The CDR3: CARSFYVSTLGTDTQYF. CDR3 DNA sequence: TGTGCCAGAAGCTTTTACGTCTCTACTCTGGGCACAGATACGCAGTATTTT.

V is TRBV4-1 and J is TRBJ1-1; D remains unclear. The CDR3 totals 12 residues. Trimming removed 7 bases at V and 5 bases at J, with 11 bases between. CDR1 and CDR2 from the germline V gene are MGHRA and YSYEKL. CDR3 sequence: CASTKGGTEAFF. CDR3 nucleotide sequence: TGCGCCAGCACAAAAGGTGGTACTGAAGCTTTCTTT.

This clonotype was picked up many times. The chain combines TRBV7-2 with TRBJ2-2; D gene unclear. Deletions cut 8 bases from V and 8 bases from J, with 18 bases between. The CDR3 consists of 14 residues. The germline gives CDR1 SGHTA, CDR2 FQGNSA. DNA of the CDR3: TGTGCCAGCCGTCCTGAAGGGCCTAGGGGGGAGCTGTTTTTT. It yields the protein CASRPEGPRGELFF.

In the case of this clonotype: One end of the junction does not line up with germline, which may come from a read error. The CDR3 protein is CASSFSPTERTNKKLFF. The CDR3 DNA sequence: TGTGCCAGCAGTTTCTCTCCGACCGAGAGAACTAATAAAAAACTGTTTTTT. The chain has TRBV12-3 or TRBV12-4 and TRBJ1-4; D gene uncertain. CDR3 length: 17 amino acids.

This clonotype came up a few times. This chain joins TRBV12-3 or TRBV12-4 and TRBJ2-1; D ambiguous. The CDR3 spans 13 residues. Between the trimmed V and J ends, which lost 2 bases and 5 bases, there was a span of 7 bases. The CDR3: CASSLHINNEQFF. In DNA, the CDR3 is TGTGCCAGCAGTTTACATATAAACAATGAGCAGTTCTTC.

DNA for the CDR3: TGCGCCAGCAGCCAAGATTTAGGGGGCGCGGGGGAGCAGTACTTC. It specifies CASSQDLGGAGEQYF. The gene calls are TRBV4-3 and TRBJ2-7, with D perhaps matching TRBD1 (7 bases). Trimming took 0 bases from V and 7 from J, leaving 16 bases between them. The CDR3 totals 15 residues. Germline V lookup: CDR1 LGHNA, CDR2 YSLEER.

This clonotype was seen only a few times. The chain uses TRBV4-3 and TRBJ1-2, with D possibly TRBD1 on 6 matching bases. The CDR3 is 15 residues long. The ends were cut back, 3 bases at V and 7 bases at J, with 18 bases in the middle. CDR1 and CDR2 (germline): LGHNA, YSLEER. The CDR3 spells CASSHGGQPLPGYTF. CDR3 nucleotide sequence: TGCGCCAGCAGCCATGGAGGACAGCCTCTACCTGGCTACACCTTC.

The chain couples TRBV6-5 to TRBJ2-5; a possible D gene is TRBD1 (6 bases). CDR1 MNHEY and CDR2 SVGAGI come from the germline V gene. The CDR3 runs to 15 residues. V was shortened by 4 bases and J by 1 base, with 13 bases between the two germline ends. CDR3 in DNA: TGTGCCAGCAGTTCGGCCGACAGGCCCCAAGAGACCCAGTACTTC. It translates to CASSSADRPQETQYF.

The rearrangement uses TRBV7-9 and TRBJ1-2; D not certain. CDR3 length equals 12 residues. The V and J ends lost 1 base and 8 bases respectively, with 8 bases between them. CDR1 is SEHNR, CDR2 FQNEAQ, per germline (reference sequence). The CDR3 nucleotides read TGTGCCAGCAGCTTAGGAATCGACGGCTACACCTTC. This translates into CASSLGIDGYTF.